This T cell receptor (beta chain) stems from a study of tumor-infiltrating lymphocytes in localized non-small cell lung cancer. The repertoire was sequenced with immunoSEQ multiplex PCR; TCRdb's copy has only in-frame clones and lacks some. The data hold 15,000 to 20,000 clones, with 73% observed a single time. V lost 5 bases, J lost 6 bases, and 11 bases lay in between. Germline V gene data show CDR1 as SGHDN and CDR2 as FVKESK. The length of the CDR3 is 12 residues. This clonotype was obtained from a human donor with non-small cell lung cancer. This sequence joins TRBV14 and TRBJ2-7; D might be TRBD1 (6 bases). What was sequenced was lung tumor tissue. The CDR3 loop reads CASSNRVGEQYF. The CDR3 nucleotides are TGTGCCAGCAGCAACAGGGTGGGCGAGCAGTACTTC.